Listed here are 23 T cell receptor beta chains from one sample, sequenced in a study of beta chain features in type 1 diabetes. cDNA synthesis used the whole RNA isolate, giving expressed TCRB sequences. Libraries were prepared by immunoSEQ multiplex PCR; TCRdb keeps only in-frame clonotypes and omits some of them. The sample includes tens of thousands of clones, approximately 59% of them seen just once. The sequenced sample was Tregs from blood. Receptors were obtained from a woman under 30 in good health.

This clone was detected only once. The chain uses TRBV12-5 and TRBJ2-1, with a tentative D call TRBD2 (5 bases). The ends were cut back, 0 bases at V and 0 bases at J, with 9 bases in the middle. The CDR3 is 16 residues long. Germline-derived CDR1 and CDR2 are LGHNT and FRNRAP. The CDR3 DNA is TGTGCTAGTGGTTTGGTACGGGGAAGCTCCTACAATGAGCAGTTCTTC. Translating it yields CASGLVRGSSYNEQFF.

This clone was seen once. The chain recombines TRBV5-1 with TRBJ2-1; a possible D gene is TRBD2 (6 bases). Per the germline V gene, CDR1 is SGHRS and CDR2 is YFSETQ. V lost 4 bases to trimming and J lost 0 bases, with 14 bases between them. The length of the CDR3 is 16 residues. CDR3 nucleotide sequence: TGCGCCAGCAGCGGAATTAGCGGAAGCTCCTACAATGAGCAGTTCTTC. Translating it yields CASSGISGSSYNEQFF.

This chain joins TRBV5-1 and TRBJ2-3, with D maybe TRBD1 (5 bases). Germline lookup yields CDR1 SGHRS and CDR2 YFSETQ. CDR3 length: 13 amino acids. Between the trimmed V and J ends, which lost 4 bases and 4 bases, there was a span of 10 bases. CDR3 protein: CASSGSRADTQYF. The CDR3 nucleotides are TGCGCCAGCAGCGGGTCCAGGGCAGATACGCAGTATTTT.

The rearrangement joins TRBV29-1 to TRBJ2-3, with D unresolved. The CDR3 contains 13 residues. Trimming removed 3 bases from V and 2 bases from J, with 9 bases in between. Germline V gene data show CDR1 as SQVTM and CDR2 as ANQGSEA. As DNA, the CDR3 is TGCAGCGTTGAGGCCGGGTACACAGATACGCAGTATTTT. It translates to CSVEAGYTDTQYF.

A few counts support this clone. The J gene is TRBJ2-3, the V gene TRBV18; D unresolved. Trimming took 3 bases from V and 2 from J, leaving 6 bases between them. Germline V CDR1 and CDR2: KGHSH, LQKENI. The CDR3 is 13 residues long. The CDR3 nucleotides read TGTGCCAGCTCACCGAGATACACAGATACGCAGTATTTT. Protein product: CASSPRYTDTQYF.

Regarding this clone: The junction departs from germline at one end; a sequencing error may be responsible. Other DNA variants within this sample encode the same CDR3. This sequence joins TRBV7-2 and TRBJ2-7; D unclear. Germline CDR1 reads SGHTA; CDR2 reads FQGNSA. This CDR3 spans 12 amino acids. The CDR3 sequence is CASSPSSYEQYF. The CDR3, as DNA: TGCGCCAGCAGCCCCAGCTCCTACGAGCAGTACTTC.

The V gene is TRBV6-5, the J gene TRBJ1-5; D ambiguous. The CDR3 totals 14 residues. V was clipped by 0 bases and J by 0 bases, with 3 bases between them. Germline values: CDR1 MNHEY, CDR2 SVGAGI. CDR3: CASSYSYSNQPQHF. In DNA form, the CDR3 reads TGTGCCAGCAGTTACTCCTATAGCAATCAGCCCCAGCATTTT.

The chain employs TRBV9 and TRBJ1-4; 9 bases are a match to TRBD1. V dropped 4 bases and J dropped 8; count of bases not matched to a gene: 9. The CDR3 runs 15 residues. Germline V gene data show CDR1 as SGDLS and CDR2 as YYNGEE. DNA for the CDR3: TGTGCCAGCAGCACCCGGGACAGGGCAGCCGAAAAACTGTTTTTT. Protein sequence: CASSTRDRAAEKLFF.

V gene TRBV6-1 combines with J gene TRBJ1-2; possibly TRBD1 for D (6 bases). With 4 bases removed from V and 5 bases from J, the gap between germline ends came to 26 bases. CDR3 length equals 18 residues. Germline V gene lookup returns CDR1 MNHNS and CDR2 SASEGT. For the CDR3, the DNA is TGTGCCAGCAGTGCTACCGGGACACCCATAAGGGTCGCTTATGGCTACACCTTC. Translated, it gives CASSATGTPIRVAYGYTF.

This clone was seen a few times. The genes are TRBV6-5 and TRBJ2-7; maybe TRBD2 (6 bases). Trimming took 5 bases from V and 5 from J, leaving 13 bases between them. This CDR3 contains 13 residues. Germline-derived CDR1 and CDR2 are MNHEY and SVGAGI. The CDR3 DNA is TGTGCCAGCAGTCTCAGGACGGGGGACGAGCAGTACTTC. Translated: CASSLRTGDEQYF.

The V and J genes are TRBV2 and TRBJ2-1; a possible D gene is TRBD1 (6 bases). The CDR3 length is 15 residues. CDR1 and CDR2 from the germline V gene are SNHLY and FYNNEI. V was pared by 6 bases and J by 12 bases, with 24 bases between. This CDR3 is CASRRDRSPNRGQFF. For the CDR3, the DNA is TGTGCCAGCAGGAGAGACAGGTCTCCCAATCGTGGGCAGTTCTTC. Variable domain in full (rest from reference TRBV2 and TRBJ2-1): EPEVTQTPSHQVTQMGQEVILRCVPISNHLYFYWYRQILGQKVEFLVSFYNNEISEKSEIFDDQFSVERPDGSNFTLKIRSTKLEDSAMYFCASRRDRSPNRGQFFGPGTRLTVL.

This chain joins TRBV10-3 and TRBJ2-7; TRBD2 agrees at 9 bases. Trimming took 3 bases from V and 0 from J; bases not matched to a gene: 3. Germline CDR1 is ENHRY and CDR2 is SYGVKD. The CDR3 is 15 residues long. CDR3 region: CAISDLSGSSYEQYF. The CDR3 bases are TGTGCCATCAGTGATCTTAGCGGGAGCTCCTACGAGCAGTACTTC.

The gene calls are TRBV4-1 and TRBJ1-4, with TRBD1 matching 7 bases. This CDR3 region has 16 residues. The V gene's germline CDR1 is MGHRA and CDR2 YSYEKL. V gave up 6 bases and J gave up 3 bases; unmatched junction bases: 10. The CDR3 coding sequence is TGCGCCAGCAGTCTTCAACCTGACAGGGCTAATGAAAAACTGTTTTTT. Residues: CASSLQPDRANEKLFF.

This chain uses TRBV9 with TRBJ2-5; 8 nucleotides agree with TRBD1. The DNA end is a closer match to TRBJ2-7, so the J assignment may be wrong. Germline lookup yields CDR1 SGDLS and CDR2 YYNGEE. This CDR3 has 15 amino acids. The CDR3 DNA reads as TGTGCCAGCAGCCTCGGACAGGGACAGTCCTACGAGCAGTACTTC. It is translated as CASSLGQGQSYEQYF.

The DNA for the CDR3 is TGTGCCAGCAGCGTGGGACAGTTGGCCCCTAACTATGGCTACACCTTC. This codes for CASSVGQLAPNYGYTF. V usage is TRBV7-2 and J usage is TRBJ1-2; the match to TRBD1 covers 7 bases. Germline V lookup: CDR1 SGHTA, CDR2 FQGNSA. Trimming removed 5 bases from V and 0 bases from J; junction bases left unmatched: 9. The CDR3 loop spans 16 amino acids.

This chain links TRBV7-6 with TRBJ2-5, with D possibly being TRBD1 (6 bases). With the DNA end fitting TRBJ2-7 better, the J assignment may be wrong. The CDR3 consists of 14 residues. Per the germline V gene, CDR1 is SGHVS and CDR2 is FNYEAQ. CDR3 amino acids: CASSLGHGAYEQYF. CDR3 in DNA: TGTGCCAGCAGCCTGGGACATGGAGCCTACGAGCAGTACTTC.

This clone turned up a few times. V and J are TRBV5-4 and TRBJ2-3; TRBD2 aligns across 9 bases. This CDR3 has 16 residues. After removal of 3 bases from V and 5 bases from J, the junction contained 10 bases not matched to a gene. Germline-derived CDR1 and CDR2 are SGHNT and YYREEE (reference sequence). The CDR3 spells CASSSGLGLAGDTQYF. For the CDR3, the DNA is TGTGCCAGCAGCTCTGGTTTGGGACTAGCAGGAGATACGCAGTATTTT.

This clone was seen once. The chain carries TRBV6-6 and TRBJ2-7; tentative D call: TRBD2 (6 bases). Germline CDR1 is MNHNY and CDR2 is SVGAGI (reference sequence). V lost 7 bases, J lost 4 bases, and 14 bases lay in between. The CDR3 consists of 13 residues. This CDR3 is CASTPQGGYEQYF. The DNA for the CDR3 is TGTGCCAGCACCCCCCAGGGAGGATACGAGCAGTACTTC.

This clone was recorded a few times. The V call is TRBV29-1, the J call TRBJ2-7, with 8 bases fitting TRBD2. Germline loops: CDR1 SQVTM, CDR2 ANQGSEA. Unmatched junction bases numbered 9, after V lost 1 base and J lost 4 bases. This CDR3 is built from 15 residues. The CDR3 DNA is TGCAGCGTTGAAGTGGGTAGCGGGGTTAAGTACGAGCAGTACTTC. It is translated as CSVEVGSGVKYEQYF.

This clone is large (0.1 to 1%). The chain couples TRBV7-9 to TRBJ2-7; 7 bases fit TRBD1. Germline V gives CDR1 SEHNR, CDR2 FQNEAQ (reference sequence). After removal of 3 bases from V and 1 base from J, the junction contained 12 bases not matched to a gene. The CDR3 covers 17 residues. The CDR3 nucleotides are TGTGCCAGCAGCTTGGGAGTCTCCGGGACAGTTTCCTACGAGCAGTACTTC. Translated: CASSLGVSGTVSYEQYF.

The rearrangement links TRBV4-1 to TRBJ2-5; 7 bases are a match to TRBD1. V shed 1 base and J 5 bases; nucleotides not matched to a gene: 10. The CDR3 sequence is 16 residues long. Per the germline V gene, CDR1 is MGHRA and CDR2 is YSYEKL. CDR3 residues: CASSQGGQEESETQYF. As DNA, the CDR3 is TGCGCCAGCAGCCAAGGAGGACAGGAGGAGTCGGAGACCCAGTACTTC.

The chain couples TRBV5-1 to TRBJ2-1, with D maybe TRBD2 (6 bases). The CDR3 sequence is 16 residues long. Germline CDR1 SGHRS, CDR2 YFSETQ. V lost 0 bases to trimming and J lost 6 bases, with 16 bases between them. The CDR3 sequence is CASSLAGGVGGNEQFF. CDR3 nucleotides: TGCGCCAGCAGCTTGGCCGGGGGAGTGGGTGGCAATGAGCAGTTCTTC.

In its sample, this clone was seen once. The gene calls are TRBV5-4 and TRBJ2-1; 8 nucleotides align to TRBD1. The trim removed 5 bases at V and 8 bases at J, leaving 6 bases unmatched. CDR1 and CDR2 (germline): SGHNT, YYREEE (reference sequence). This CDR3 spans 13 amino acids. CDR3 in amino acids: CASSRTGSDEQFF. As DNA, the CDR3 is TGTGCCAGCAGTCGGACAGGGTCTGATGAGCAGTTCTTC.